This T cell receptor beta chain was sequenced for a study of siplizumab effects on memory and regulatory T cells. The study, taken as a whole, reports: In siplizumab conditions, mappable alloreactive CD4+ clones averaged about 71% Treg-derived, against approximately 27% in controls. Naive T cell populations appeared to exhibit greater diversity than memory cells and appeared to be major alloresponse contributors.

Data came from immunoSEQ multiplex PCR; TCRdb stores just in-frame clones and leaves some out. The sample shows tens of thousands of clones, roughly 93% of them seen only once. From germline, CDR1 is SGHTA and CDR2 FQGNSA. V lost 8 bases and J lost 5; bases outside the gene matches: 8. CDR3 length: 14 amino acids. This clone was observed a single time. Its antigen remains unknown. V and J are TRBV7-2 and TRBJ2-3, with 9 bases fitting TRBD2. The clonotype originates from a human donor in good health. Input material: CD8+ T cells sorted from blood. In DNA form, the CDR3 reads TGTGCCAGCTCCTATAGCGGGAGTCTAGATACGCAGTATTTT. This translates into CASSYSGSLDTQYF.